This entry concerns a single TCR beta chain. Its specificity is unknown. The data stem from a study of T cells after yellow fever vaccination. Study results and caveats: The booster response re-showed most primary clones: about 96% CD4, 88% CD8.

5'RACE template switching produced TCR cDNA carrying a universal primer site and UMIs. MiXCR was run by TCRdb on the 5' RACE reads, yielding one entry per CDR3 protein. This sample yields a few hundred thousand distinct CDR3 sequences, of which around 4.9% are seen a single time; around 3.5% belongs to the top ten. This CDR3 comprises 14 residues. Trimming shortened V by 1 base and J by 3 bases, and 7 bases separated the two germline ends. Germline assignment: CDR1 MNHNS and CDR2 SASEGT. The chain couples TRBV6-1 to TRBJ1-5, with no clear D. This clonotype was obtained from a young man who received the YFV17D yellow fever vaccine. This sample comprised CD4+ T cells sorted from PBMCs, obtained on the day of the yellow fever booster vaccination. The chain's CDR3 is CASSEGVVNQPQHF. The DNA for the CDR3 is TGTGCCAGCAGTGAAGGGGTTGTCAATCAGCCCCAGCATTTT.